This TCR beta chain stems from a study of cytomegalovirus exposure and HLA in healthy donors. Points from the study as a whole: Several V segments, TRBV6-2 and TRBV6-3 among them, could not be told apart and were dropped.

Turning to this clone: Its antigen is not known.

The PCR had 60 Vbeta and 13 Jbeta primers. Profiling relied on immunoSEQ multiplex PCR, and the TCRdb table lists in-frame clones only, not all of them. The repertoire holds about 140,000 clones, with around 59% as singletons. The CDR3 consists of 14 residues. The V and J ends lost 5 bases and 4 bases respectively, with 12 bases between them. CDR1 and CDR2 (germline): LGHNT, FRNRAP. Sequencing input: PBMCs. The rearrangement links TRBV12-5 to TRBJ1-5; tentative D call: TRBD1 (6 bases). This sequence was found in a male donor in good health and CMV-seronegative. Here the CDR3 DNA reads TGTGCTAGTGGTCCTCGGACAGCGAATCAGCCCCAGCATTTT. This codes for CASGPRTANQPQHF.